The 9 T cell receptor beta chains below come from one sample, sequenced in a study of blood T cells in healthy people across ages. Combining a sample-barcoded 5' primer with a J-beta primer mix, a second PCR ran for roughly 6 to 12 cycles. TCRdb reprocessed the 5' RACE reads via MiXCR and lists one record per CDR3 protein. The sample consists of 1.5 million to 1.8 million distinct CDR3 sequences, about 42% of them appearing once. Specimen: blood. These receptors all stem from a woman younger than 35 in good health.

Only a few counts were recorded for this clonotype. This sequence joins TRBV7-9 and TRBJ2-1, with D tentatively TRBD2 (6 bases). V was clipped by 1 base and J by 8 bases, with 21 bases between them. In germline, CDR1 is SEHNR, CDR2 FQNEAQ (reference sequence). The CDR3 sequence is 17 residues long. CDR3 DNA: TGTGCCAGCAGCTTAGAATTTGGCGGGAAACTACACGATGAGCAGTTCTTC. Translated, it gives CASSLEFGGKLHDEQFF.

The table lists this clonotype with a few counts. The chain uses TRBV5-8 and TRBJ2-6; tentative D call: TRBD2 (5 bases). Germline values: CDR1 SGHTS, CDR2 YDEGEE. V was trimmed by 2 bases and J by 0 bases, leaving 12 bases between them. This CDR3 spans 17 amino acids. The CDR3 DNA reads as TGTGCCAGCAGCTTCTACAGCGGCAGCTCTGGGGCCAACGTCCTGACTTTC. Its protein product is CASSFYSGSSGANVLTF.

This clonotype was seen a few times. The V gene is TRBV4-3, the J gene TRBJ2-1; D may be TRBD2 (5 bases). Near its end, the DNA agrees better with TRBJ2-7, so the J call may be wrong. The CDR3 is 17 amino acids. Germline V CDR1 and CDR2: LGHNA, YSLEER. The CDR3 spells CASSQRTGGSSYNEQYF. Written as DNA, the CDR3 is TGCGCCAGCAGCCAAAGAACGGGTGGGAGCTCCTACAATGAGCAGTACTTC.

This clonotype was picked up a small number of times. CDR3 in DNA: TGCAGTGCCCCCGTAACGGGGGCCGGCAATCAGCCCCAGCATTTT. Translating gives CSAPVTGAGNQPQHF. The chain carries TRBV20-1 and TRBJ1-5; D possibly corresponds to TRBD1 (6 bases). Germline CDR1 DFQATT, CDR2 SNEGSKA (reference sequence). The CDR3 is 15 amino acids. With 6 bases removed from V and 2 bases from J, the gap between germline ends came to 17 bases.

This sequence joins TRBV24-1 and TRBJ2-4, with D perhaps TRBD2 (6 bases). The germline V and J ends were trimmed by 2 bases and 8 bases, with 12 bases remaining between them. The germline CDR1 and CDR2 sequences are KGHDR and SFDVKD. This CDR3 comprises 14 residues. The CDR3, as DNA: TGTGCCACCAGTGATTCGGGAGCAAAAGACATTCAGTACTTC. It yields the protein CATSDSGAKDIQYF.

The chain has TRBV7-2 and TRBJ2-3; D might be TRBD1 (6 bases). The CDR3 totals 13 residues. Germline V gene sequence: CDR1 SGHTA, CDR2 FQGNSA. Trimming took off 5 bases at V and 4 bases at J, with 10 bases between the two ends. Written as DNA, the CDR3 is TGTGCCAGCAGCGGGACAAGGGCAGATACGCAGTATTTT. This sequence encodes CASSGTRADTQYF.

The chain joins TRBV20-1 to TRBJ2-5, with D possibly TRBD1 on 7 matching bases. Germline lookup yields CDR1 DFQATT and CDR2 SNEGSKA (reference sequence). CDR3 length: 13 amino acids. V was trimmed by 6 bases and J by 4 bases, leaving 15 bases between them. The DNA for the CDR3 is TGCAGTGCCAGATCAGGGGGGCTAGAGACCCAGTACTTC. Its protein product is CSARSGGLETQYF.

The J gene is TRBJ2-1, the V gene TRBV7-2, with D unresolved. V dropped 5 bases and J dropped 2 bases, with 13 bases sitting between them. The CDR3 has 15 residues. CDR1 and CDR2 (germline): SGHTA, FQGNSA. In DNA, the CDR3 is TGTGCCAGCAGCGCCCAGGTCCCAACCTACAATGAGCAGTTCTTC. The encoded protein is CASSAQVPTYNEQFF. Looking up the rest from reference TRBV7-2 and TRBJ2-1 gives the full variable domain: GAGVSQSPSNKVTEKGKDVELRCDPISGHTALYWYRQSLGQGLEFLIYFQGNSAPDKSGLPSDRFSAERTGGSVSTLTIQRTQQEDSAVYLCASSAQVPTYNEQFFGPGTRLTVL.

This clonotype was counted only a few times. J is TRBJ1-4 and V is TRBV4-1, with D unclear. Trimming removed 4 bases at V and 5 bases at J, with 14 bases between. Germline CDR1 reads MGHRA; CDR2 reads YSYEKL. This CDR3 has 15 residues. CDR3 in amino acids: CASSLPGRANEKLFF. As DNA, the CDR3 is TGCGCCAGCAGCCTCCCGGGGAGGGCCAATGAAAAACTGTTTTTT.